Listed here are 25 T cell receptor beta chains from one sample, sequenced in a study of blood T cell repertoires in COVID-19. Here immunoSEQ multiplex PCR was the method, and the copy in TCRdb shows in-frame clones only, minus some. Found here are 160,000 or so clones, roughly 80% of them singletons; the top ten hold 3.4%. Specimen: PBMCs or T cells enriched from blood (not recorded which). The origin of the receptors is a woman in her fifties or sixties who had recovered from COVID-19.

V usage is TRBV24-1 and J usage is TRBJ1-1; possible D gene TRBD1, 5 bases. Germline V CDR1 and CDR2: KGHDR, SFDVKD. V was trimmed by 5 bases and J by 2 bases, leaving 11 bases between them. There are 14 residues in the CDR3. CDR3 loop: CATSGGDSNTEAFF. CDR3 coding DNA: TGTGCCACCAGTGGCGGAGACAGTAACACTGAAGCTTTCTTT.

The chain has TRBV6-5 and TRBJ1-1, with D tentatively TRBD1 (6 bases). Deletions cut 1 base from V and 0 bases from J, with 12 bases between. Germline loops: CDR1 MNHEY, CDR2 SVGAGI. This CDR3 is 16 amino acids long. The CDR3 DNA follows: TGTGCCAGCAGTTACTTTATCCCAGGGGTGAACACTGAAGCTTTCTTT. This encodes CASSYFIPGVNTEAFF.

This clone showed up just once. The chain has TRBV2 and TRBJ2-3, with 7 bases that match TRBD1. The V and J ends lost 2 bases and 11 bases, in that order; junction bases with no gene match: 7. Germline assignment: CDR1 SNHLY and CDR2 FYNNEI. The CDR3 consists of 13 residues. The CDR3 region has the DNA TGTGCCAGCAGTGAAAAAGGTGACAGGGTGCAGTATTTT. The encoded protein is CASSEKGDRVQYF.

The CDR3 DNA reads TGTGCCAGCATCGACGAAAGGGGAGAGACCCAGTACTTC. Its translation is CASIDERGETQYF. This sequence joins TRBV3-1 (or the pseudogene TRBV3-2) and TRBJ2-5, with D possibly TRBD1 on 5 matching bases. Trimming removed 7 bases at V and 4 bases at J, with 13 bases between. This CDR3 has 13 residues. Germline assignment: CDR1 LGHDT and CDR2 YNNKEL (reference sequence).

J is TRBJ2-3 and V is TRBV9; D gene ambiguous. V lost 1 base to trimming and J lost 1 base, with 16 bases between them. The CDR3 loop spans 17 amino acids. Germline V lookup: CDR1 SGDLS, CDR2 YYNGEE. DNA of the CDR3: TGTGCCAGCAGCGTAACCTCCGGTGATCATGGCACAGATACGCAGTATTTT. Translated, it gives CASSVTSGDHGTDTQYF.

The chain uses TRBV7-2 and TRBJ1-5; D is uncertain. The V end lost 1 base, the J end lost 2 bases, and 12 bases lay between the germline ends. The CDR3 has 16 amino acids. Germline loops: CDR1 SGHTA, CDR2 FQGNSA. CDR3 protein: CASSLGSGIGNQPQHF. As DNA, the CDR3 is TGTGCCAGCAGCTTAGGGTCCGGTATAGGCAATCAGCCCCAGCATTTT.

DNA for the CDR3: TGCGCCAGCAGCACCGGATCTAGCGGCTCCTACGAGCAGTACTTC. The encoded protein is CASSTGSSGSYEQYF. The chain links TRBV5-1 to TRBJ2-7, with 7 bases lining up with TRBD2. This CDR3 is built from 15 residues. After removal of 4 bases from V and 0 bases from J, the junction contained 7 bases not matched to a gene. The V gene's germline CDR1 is SGHRS and CDR2 YFSETQ.

This clone was seen just once. This chain uses TRBV7-2 with TRBJ2-1; tentatively, D is TRBD2 (6 bases). Germline values: CDR1 SGHTA, CDR2 FQGNSA. V lost 4 bases, J lost 7 bases, and 11 bases lay in between. The CDR3 extends over 13 amino acids. The CDR3 bases are TGTGCCAGCAGCTCTTCCGGAGGGAATGAGCAGTTCTTC. This codes for CASSSSGGNEQFF. The whole variable domain, remainder taken from reference TRBV7-2 and TRBJ2-1, is GAGVSQSPSNKVTEKGKDVELRCDPISGHTALYWYRQSLGQGLEFLIYFQGNSAPDKSGLPSDRFSAERTGGSVSTLTIQRTQQEDSAVYLCASSSSGGNEQFFGPGTRLTVL.

J is TRBJ2-1 and V is TRBV18; 7 positions match TRBD2. CDR3 size: 15 residues. Trimming removed 6 bases from V and 2 bases from J; junction bases left unmatched: 7. The germline V gene encodes CDR1 KGHSH and CDR2 LQKENI. The CDR3 DNA follows: TGTGCCAGCTCTCCGGAGCGGGGACCCTACAATGAGCAGTTCTTC. Translated, it gives CASSPERGPYNEQFF.

This sequence joins TRBV12-3 or TRBV12-4 and TRBJ1-2, with 11 bases identical to TRBD1. CDR3 length: 13 residues. Unmatched junction bases numbered 4, after V lost 6 bases and J lost 7 bases. The CDR3 is CASSRTGGAGYTF. DNA for the CDR3: TGTGCCAGCAGCCGGACAGGGGGCGCTGGCTACACCTTC.

The chain combines TRBV7-2 with TRBJ2-5; 9 positions agree with TRBD2. V lost 1 base to trimming and J lost 2 bases; unmatched junction nucleotides: 8. The CDR3 extends over 17 amino acids. Germline V gives CDR1 SGHTA, CDR2 FQGNSA. The CDR3 DNA reads TGTGCCAGCAGCTTAGGCACCCTAGCGGGGTGGCAAGAGACCCAGTACTTC. It codes for CASSLGTLAGWQETQYF.

In its sample, this clone was seen once. The chain recombines TRBV25-1 with TRBJ2-7; 9 positions agree with TRBD2. Per germline, CDR1 MGHDK and CDR2 SYGVNS. CDR3 length: 16 residues. Germline trimming cut 3 bases from V and 0 bases from J; bases unmatched to any gene: 6. The CDR3 nucleotides read TGTGCCAGCAGTGATTTGGCGGGGGGGAGCTCCTACGAGCAGTACTTC. It codes for CASSDLAGGSSYEQYF.

This clone appeared once. This sequence joins TRBV18 and TRBJ1-2; no firm D call. Trimming removed 8 bases from V and 2 bases from J, with 9 bases in between. Germline V gene data show CDR1 as KGHSH and CDR2 as LQKENI. This CDR3 contains 12 residues. The CDR3: CASRNRNYGYTF. The CDR3 DNA follows: TGTGCCAGCCGCAACCGGAACTATGGCTACACCTTC.

The chain recombines TRBV30 with TRBJ2-4; 8 bases are a match to TRBD1. The junction had 9 bases not matched to a gene; V was cut back by 3 bases and J by 5 bases. The V gene's germline CDR1 is GTSNPN and CDR2 SVGIG (reference sequence). The CDR3 is 15 amino acids. The CDR3 bases are TGTGCCTGGAGCCTGACAGGGGTCGTGGAAAACATTCAGTACTTC. This gives the protein CAWSLTGVVENIQYF.

The chain joins TRBV10-1 to TRBJ2-1; D possibly corresponds to TRBD2 (5 bases). This CDR3 region has 14 residues. Trimming took 3 bases from V and 5 from J, leaving 11 bases between them. Germline V CDR1 and CDR2: WNHNN, SYGVQD (reference sequence). DNA for the CDR3: TGCGCCAGCAGTGAATTTAGCGCCGACAATGAGCAGTTCTTC. Translating it yields CASSEFSADNEQFF.

This sequence joins TRBV6-5 and TRBJ1-5; the D gene is possibly TRBD1 (5 bases). Trimming removed 8 bases at V and 4 bases at J, with 15 bases between. Per germline, CDR1 MNHEY and CDR2 SVGAGI. The CDR3 sequence is 14 residues long. The CDR3 loop reads CASAGHAVNQPQHF. CDR3 nucleotide sequence: TGTGCCAGCGCAGGACACGCCGTGAATCAGCCCCAGCATTTT.

This clone was counted once. The V gene is TRBV19, the J gene TRBJ1-2, with D hard to call. There are 15 residues in the CDR3. The V gene's germline CDR1 is LNHDA and CDR2 SQIVND (reference sequence). The V end lost 1 base, the J end lost 2 bases, and 11 bases lay between the germline ends. CDR3 bases: TGTGCCAGTAGTATAGCTCCAGGCCCCAACTATGGCTACACCTTC. Its protein is CASSIAPGPNYGYTF.

This rearrangement joins TRBV19 to TRBJ1-2; 9 positions match TRBD1. Trimming cost V 6 bases and J 0 bases; bases outside gene matches: 11. This CDR3 is 17 amino acids long. Per the germline V gene, CDR1 is LNHDA and CDR2 is SQIVND (reference sequence). The CDR3 spells CASSTGQGLTTNYGYTF. The CDR3 DNA reads as TGTGCCAGTAGCACGGGACAGGGCCTTACTACTAACTATGGCTACACCTTC.

The chain uses TRBV10-2 and TRBJ1-1; D ambiguous. The CDR3 totals 14 residues. CDR1 WSHSY and CDR2 SAAADI come from the germline V gene. V lost 1 base to trimming and J lost 0 bases, with 6 bases between them. DNA for the CDR3: TGCGCCAGCAGTGAGTACAAATTGAACACTGAAGCTTTCTTT. This gives the protein CASSEYKLNTEAFF.

The genes are TRBV15 and TRBJ2-3; D might be TRBD1 (5 bases). V dropped 5 bases and J dropped 0 bases, with 15 bases sitting between them. CDR3 length equals 16 residues. The germline V gene encodes CDR1 LNHNV and CDR2 YYDKDF (reference sequence). CDR3 sequence reads: CATSAEGRGSTDTQYF. The CDR3 DNA sequence: TGTGCCACCAGCGCAGAAGGTAGGGGCAGCACAGATACGCAGTATTTT.

This clone was observed a handful of times. The chain has TRBV7-9 and TRBJ2-5, with TRBD2 matching over 12 bases. The germline CDR1 and CDR2 sequences are SEHNR and FQNEAQ (reference sequence). This CDR3 is built from 14 residues. Losses at the gene ends were 4 bases for V and 4 bases for J; bases not matched to a gene: 1. CDR3 DNA sequence: TGTGCCAGCAGCTCGACTAGCGGGGGAGAGACCCAGTACTTC. This sequence encodes CASSSTSGGETQYF.

This clone has a handful of counts. The same CDR3 can be traced to other DNA sequences in this sample. In DNA, the CDR3 is TGTGCCAGCAGCTTAGGGCTAGCGGGGAACAATGAGCAGTTCTTC. Translated: CASSLGLAGNNEQFF. The chain combines TRBV7-8 with TRBJ2-1; the match to TRBD2 covers 9 bases. Losses at the gene ends were 1 base for V and 5 bases for J; bases not matched to a gene: 3. Germline V CDR1 and CDR2: SGHVS, FQNEAQ. This CDR3 spans 15 amino acids.

This clone was detected a few times. This sequence joins TRBV27 and TRBJ2-5, with 14 bases identical to TRBD2. Germline lookup yields CDR1 MNHEY and CDR2 SMNVEV (reference sequence). V trimming: 6 bases; J trimming: 13 bases; junction bases outside the gene matches: 10. This CDR3 is built from 14 residues. CDR3 sequence (DNA): TGTGCCAGCAGCCCCAGGACTAGCGGGGGGAACTGGTACTTC. This sequence encodes CASSPRTSGGNWYF.

Only a few counts were recorded for this clone. The chain uses TRBV21-1 and TRBJ2-2; TRBD2 is taken as the D call from the table, unchecked against the DNA. TRBV21-1 is a documented pseudogene. The CDR3 loop spans 16 amino acids. DNA of the CDR3: TGTGCCAGCAGCAAGAGAAAAGAGTTCCTCACCGGGGAGCTGTTTTTT. Translation: CASSKRKEFLTGELFF.

The rearrangement links TRBV27 to TRBJ1-5, with D possibly TRBD1 on 6 matching bases. V was trimmed by 6 bases and J by 7 bases, leaving 13 bases between them. This CDR3 spans 13 amino acids. In germline, CDR1 is MNHEY, CDR2 SMNVEV (reference sequence). In DNA form, the CDR3 reads TGTGCCAGCAGCCCGGACAGAGAACAGCCCCAGCATTTT. Translated: CASSPDREQPQHF.